The TCR beta chain described here comes from a study of blood T cell repertoires in COVID-19. Study context: PBMCs, B-cell-depleted T cells, or T cells were the source of the cDNA or gDNA that made up the material.

Some clones are missing from TCRdb's copy, which holds only in-frame ones; the method was immunoSEQ multiplex PCR. The sample contains 190,000 or so clones, roughly 78% of which appear only once. Sequencing was done on a sample of peripheral blood. This receptor was identified in an elderly woman with active or convalescent COVID-19.

CDR3 sequence (DNA): TGTGCCAGCAGTCGTACTACAAATCAGCCCCAGCATTTT. It encodes CASSRTTNQPQHF. The chain joins TRBV7-2 to TRBJ1-5; D gene ambiguous. Germline lookup yields CDR1 SGHTA and CDR2 FQGNSA. V was trimmed by 6 bases and J by 4 bases, leaving 10 bases between them. This CDR3 region has 13 residues.